This TCR beta chain was identified during a study of T cell clonotyping in hematopoietic cell transplantation. General study results and limits: Without cell sorting, CD4 versus CD8 contributions remain unresolved. Higher Inverse Simpson Index values in graft donor and pretransplant recipient predicted broader posttransplant TCR diversity. Few recipient clonotypes overlapped donors; over 95% were de novo at given depth. After transplant, recipient diversity fell while pathologically expanded clonotypes grew through day 180.

The CDR3 is 15 amino acids. With 0 bases clipped from V and 4 bases from J, the junction kept 7 bases outside the gene matches. Per germline, CDR1 SGHDT and CDR2 YYEEEE. The time point is: recipient sample about 28 days before transplant, after cytoreduction. This table comes from immunoSEQ multiplex PCR, and its TCRdb copy is limited to in-frame clones, with some not included. The sample consists of about 76,000 clones, roughly 95% of them appearing once. This clone was recorded once. Antigen unknown. The receptor was isolated from a woman in her 50s with acute myeloid leukemia. Some clones in this sample may be carry-over from other donors' samples. This chain links TRBV5-6 with TRBJ2-7; 7 nucleotides agree with TRBD2. This specimen was peripheral blood mononuclear cells, taken before stem cell transplant. This CDR3 reads CASSLGWEGRYEQYF. CDR3 in DNA: TGTGCCAGCAGCTTGGGGTGGGAGGGCCGGTACGAGCAGTACTTC.